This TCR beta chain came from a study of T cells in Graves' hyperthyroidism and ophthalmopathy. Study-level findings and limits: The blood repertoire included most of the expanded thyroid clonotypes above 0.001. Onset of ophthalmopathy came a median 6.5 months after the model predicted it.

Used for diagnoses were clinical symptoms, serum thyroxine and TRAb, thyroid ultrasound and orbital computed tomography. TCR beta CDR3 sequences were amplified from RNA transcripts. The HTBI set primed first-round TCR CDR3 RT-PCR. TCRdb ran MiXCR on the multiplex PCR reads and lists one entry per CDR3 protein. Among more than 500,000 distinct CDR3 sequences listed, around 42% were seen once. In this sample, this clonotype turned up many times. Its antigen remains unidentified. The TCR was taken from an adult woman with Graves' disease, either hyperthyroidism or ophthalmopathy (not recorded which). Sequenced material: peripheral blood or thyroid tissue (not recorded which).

The CDR3 DNA sequence: TGCGCCAGCAGCCAAGATAGTACGTACCGTGTACGCTACACCTTC. It specifies CASSQDSTYRVRYTF. This chain links TRBV4-1 with TRBJ1-2; D is undetermined. Trimming shortened V by 0 bases and J by 9 bases, and 17 bases separated the two germline ends. This CDR3 contains 15 residues. Germline V gene lookup returns CDR1 MGHRA and CDR2 YSYEKL.